This T cell receptor (beta chain) was obtained from a study of blood T cell repertoires in COVID-19. Study details: The United States, Italy and Spain were the sources of the acute and convalescent COVID-19 samples. PBMCs, B-cell-depleted T cells, or T cells were the source of the cDNA or gDNA that made up the material.

Authors' data handling: Amplified reference gene primers provided the basis for estimating nucleated cell counts. TCRdb's copy holds only in-frame clones and misses some; the assay was immunoSEQ multiplex PCR. That table is the source of V, J and clone size, and D and trimming were worked out from the DNA. Of over 45,000 clones listed, 84% are singletons. Germline V lookup: CDR1 MNHEY, CDR2 SMNVEV (reference sequence). The V and J ends lost 5 bases and 7 bases respectively, with 24 bases between them. CDR3 length: 17 residues. This chain links TRBV27 with TRBJ1-5, with D possibly being TRBD1 (6 bases). The sequence derives from a man in his 70s with active COVID-19. The sample taken for sequencing was peripheral blood. The CDR3 DNA follows: TGTGCCAGCAGTACCAGATCCGGGACATTTGATTCGCAGCCCCAGCATTTT. It codes for CASSTRSGTFDSQPQHF.